These T cell receptor beta chains were read from a single sample in a study of T cell repertoires in cytomegalovirus infection. Each CDR3 protein is one row after TCRdb ran MiXCR on the reads. The sample holds around 260,000 distinct CDR3 sequences; roughly 23% are singletons and the top ten take around 13%. Material for sequencing was PBMCs. The receptors shown here come from a human donor in good health (CMV status not recorded). Some clones in this sample may be carry-over from other donors' samples. The CDR3 runs from the conserved cysteine through the conserved F or W. The order of the fields is D gene, clone size, J gene, V gene, CDR3 protein, CDR3 DNA. A D gene is named only where the DNA matches it firmly. Clone size is given for some rows only: seen once, a few or many times, or a class if the clone is expanded.

d_call: TRBD1
clone_size: -
j_call: TRBJ2-3
v_call: TRBV20-1
cdr3_aa: CSSKGARQDTDTQYF
cdr3_nt: TGCAGTTCAAAGGGGGCGAGACAGGACACAGATACGCAGTATTTT

d_call: -
clone_size: -
j_call: TRBJ1-5
v_call: TRBV7-2
cdr3_aa: CASSLSGATEGPQHF
cdr3_nt: TGTGCCAGCAGCTTATCGGGGGCCACGGAAGGGCCCCAGCATTTT

d_call: -
clone_size: -
j_call: TRBJ2-1
v_call: TRBV20-1
cdr3_aa: CSASPSSGSYNEQFF
cdr3_nt: TGCAGTGCTAGTCCTAGCAGCGGCTCCTACAATGAGCAGTTCTTC

d_call: TRBD2
clone_size: -
j_call: TRBJ2-5
v_call: TRBV20-1
cdr3_aa: CSAPQRGRETQYF
cdr3_nt: TGCAGTGCCCCCCAGCGGGGGAGAGAGACCCAGTACTTC

d_call: -
clone_size: many
j_call: TRBJ2-2
v_call: TRBV7-9
cdr3_aa: CASSLVGGSGELFF
cdr3_nt: TGTGCCAGCAGCTTAGTAGGAGGATCCGGGGAGCTGTTTTTT

d_call: -
clone_size: -
j_call: TRBJ2-7
v_call: TRBV3-1
cdr3_aa: CASSQTLGDEQYF
cdr3_nt: TGTGCCAGCAGCCAGACCCTCGGGGACGAGCAGTACTTC

d_call: -
clone_size: many
j_call: TRBJ1-6
v_call: TRBV7-9
cdr3_aa: CASSPWAGVNSPLHF
cdr3_nt: TGTGCCAGCAGCCCCTGGGCGGGGGTCAATTCACCCCTCCACTTT

d_call: -
clone_size: many
j_call: TRBJ1-1
v_call: TRBV19
cdr3_aa: CASSIGRNTEAFF
cdr3_nt: TGTGCCAGTAGTATTGGCAGAAACACTGAAGCTTTCTTT

d_call: -
clone_size: many
j_call: TRBJ1-1
v_call: TRBV7-2
cdr3_aa: CASSLGDEAFF
cdr3_nt: TGTGCCAGCAGCTTAGGCGATGAAGCTTTCTTT

d_call: -
clone_size: few
j_call: TRBJ2-7
v_call: TRBV11-2
cdr3_aa: CASSLLSTESSYEQYF
cdr3_nt: TGTGCCAGCAGCTTATTATCAACAGAGAGCTCCTACGAGCAGTACTTC

d_call: TRBD2
clone_size: -
j_call: TRBJ2-5
v_call: TRBV10-3
cdr3_aa: CAISESGREKTQYF
cdr3_nt: TGTGCCATCAGTGAGTCCGGGCGGGAGAAGACCCAGTACTTC

d_call: -
clone_size: -
j_call: TRBJ2-1
v_call: TRBV12-3/TRBV12-4
cdr3_aa: CASRLTENEQFF
cdr3_nt: TGTGCCAGCAGGCTGACGGAAAATGAGCAGTTCTTC

d_call: -
clone_size: -
j_call: TRBJ2-2
v_call: TRBV7-2
cdr3_aa: CASSLDAGGELFF
cdr3_nt: TGTGCCAGCAGCCTCGATGCAGGGGGGGAGCTGTTTTTT

d_call: TRBD1
clone_size: few
j_call: TRBJ1-1
v_call: TRBV19
cdr3_aa: CASSPHRTGRNTEAFF
cdr3_nt: TGTGCCAGTAGTCCCCACCGGACAGGTCGGAACACTGAAGCTTTCTTT

d_call: TRBD2
clone_size: -
j_call: TRBJ2-1
v_call: TRBV20-1
cdr3_aa: CSAFSGASYNEQFF
cdr3_nt: TGCAGTGCTTTTAGCGGGGCCTCCTACAATGAGCAGTTCTTC

d_call: TRBD1
clone_size: -
j_call: TRBJ1-5
v_call: TRBV7-2
cdr3_aa: CASSSPPGTGGGQPQHF
cdr3_nt: TGTGCCAGCAGCTCACCCCCCGGGACAGGGGGCGGTCAGCCCCAGCATTTT

d_call: -
clone_size: -
j_call: TRBJ1-2
v_call: TRBV7-2
cdr3_aa: CASSKDSLLYGYTF
cdr3_nt: TGTGCCAGCAGCAAGGACAGCCTTCTCTATGGCTACACCTTC

d_call: TRBD2
clone_size: few
j_call: TRBJ2-3
v_call: TRBV20-1
cdr3_aa: CSASGTSVDSSTDTQYF
cdr3_nt: TGCAGTGCTTCCGGGACTAGCGTCGATTCTAGCACAGATACGCAGTATTTT

d_call: TRBD2
clone_size: -
j_call: TRBJ2-4
v_call: TRBV20-1
cdr3_aa: CSAWTSGGIQYF
cdr3_nt: TGCAGTGCTTGGACTAGCGGGGGCATTCAGTACTTC

d_call: -
clone_size: -
j_call: TRBJ2-1
v_call: TRBV18
cdr3_aa: CASSPPMLNEQFF
cdr3_nt: TGTGCCAGCTCACCACCCATGCTTAATGAGCAGTTCTTC

d_call: -
clone_size: once
j_call: TRBJ2-2
v_call: TRBV19
cdr3_aa: CASSMPPSGRITGELFF
cdr3_nt: TGTGCCAGTAGTATGCCTCCGAGTGGGAGAATAACCGGGGAGCTGTTTTTT

d_call: -
clone_size: many
j_call: TRBJ1-6
v_call: TRBV7-2
cdr3_aa: CASSLVVSSPLHF
cdr3_nt: TGTGCCAGCAGCTTAGTGGTCTCTTCACCCCTCCACTTT

d_call: -
clone_size: many
j_call: TRBJ1-2
v_call: TRBV11-2
cdr3_aa: CASSRPRGGIYGYTF
cdr3_nt: TGTGCCAGCAGCCGTCCACGCGGGGGAATCTATGGCTACACCTTC

d_call: -
clone_size: few
j_call: TRBJ2-1
v_call: TRBV24-1
cdr3_aa: CATSDFTTGVNNEQFF
cdr3_nt: TGTGCCACCAGTGATTTTACGACAGGTGTCAACAATGAGCAGTTCTTC

d_call: -
clone_size: few
j_call: TRBJ1-5
v_call: TRBV7-2
cdr3_aa: CASSSVGVFNQPQHF
cdr3_nt: TGTGCCAGCAGCTCAGTAGGCGTCTTCAATCAGCCCCAGCATTTT

d_call: -
clone_size: few
j_call: TRBJ2-7
v_call: TRBV6-5
cdr3_aa: CASSYSSSVSYEQYF
cdr3_nt: TGTGCCAGCAGTTACTCTAGCAGCGTCTCCTACGAGCAGTACTTC